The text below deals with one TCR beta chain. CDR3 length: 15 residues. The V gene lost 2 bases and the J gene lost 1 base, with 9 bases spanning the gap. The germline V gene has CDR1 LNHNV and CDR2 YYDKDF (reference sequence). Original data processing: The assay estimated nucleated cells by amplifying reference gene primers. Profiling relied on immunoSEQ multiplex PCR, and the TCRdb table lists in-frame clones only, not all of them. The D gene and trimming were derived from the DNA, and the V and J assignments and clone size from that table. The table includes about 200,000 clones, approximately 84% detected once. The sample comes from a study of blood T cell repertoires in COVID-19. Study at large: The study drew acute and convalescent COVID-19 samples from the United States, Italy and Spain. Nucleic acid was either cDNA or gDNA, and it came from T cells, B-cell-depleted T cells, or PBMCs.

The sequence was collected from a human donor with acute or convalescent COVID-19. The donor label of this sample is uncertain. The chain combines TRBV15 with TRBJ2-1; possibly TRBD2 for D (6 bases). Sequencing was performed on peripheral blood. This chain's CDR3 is CATSRTDYSYNEQFF. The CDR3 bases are TGTGCCACCAGCAGAACGGACTATTCCTACAATGAGCAGTTCTTC.